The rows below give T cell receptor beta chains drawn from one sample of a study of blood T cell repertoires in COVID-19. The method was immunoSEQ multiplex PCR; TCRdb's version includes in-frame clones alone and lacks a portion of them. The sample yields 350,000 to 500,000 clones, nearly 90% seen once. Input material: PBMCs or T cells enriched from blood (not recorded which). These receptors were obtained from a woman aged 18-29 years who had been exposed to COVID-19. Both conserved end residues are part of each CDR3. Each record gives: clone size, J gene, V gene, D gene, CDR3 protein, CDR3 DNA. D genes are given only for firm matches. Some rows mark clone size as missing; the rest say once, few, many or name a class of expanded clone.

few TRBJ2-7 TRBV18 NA CASSMEGEQYF TGTGCCAGCTCAATGGAGGGCGAGCAGTACTTC
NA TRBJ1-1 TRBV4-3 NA CASSRLMSISMNTEAFF TGCGCCAGCAGCCGGTTGATGAGTATATCCATGAACACTGAAGCTTTCTTT
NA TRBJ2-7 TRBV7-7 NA CASSLAEMDEQYF TGTGCTAGCAGCTTAGCGGAGATGGACGAGCAGTACTTC
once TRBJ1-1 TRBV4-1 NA CASSQEPLLNTEAFF TGCGCCAGCAGCCAAGAGCCACTCCTGAACACTGAAGCTTTCTTT
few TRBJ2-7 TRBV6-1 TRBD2 CASSEKTSGSYEQYF TGTGCCAGCAGTGAAAAGACTAGCGGGTCCTACGAGCAGTACTTC
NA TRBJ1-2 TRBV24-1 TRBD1 CATGSGTDFDGYTF TGTGCCACTGGCTCCGGGACAGATTTCGATGGCTACACCTTC
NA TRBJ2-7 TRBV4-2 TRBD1 CASSQATRDRYYEQYF TGTGCCAGCAGCCAGGCCACCCGGGACAGATACTACGAGCAGTACTTC
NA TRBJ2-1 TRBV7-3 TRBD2 CASSLAGGPYNEQFF TGTGCCAGCAGCCTAGCGGGGGGGCCTTACAATGAGCAGTTCTTC
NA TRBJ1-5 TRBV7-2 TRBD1 CASSLKTGNQPQHF TGTGCCAGCAGCCTCAAGACAGGGAACCAGCCCCAGCATTTT
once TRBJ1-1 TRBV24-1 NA CATSESQNTEAFF TGTGCCACCAGTGAATCACAGAACACTGAAGCTTTCTTT
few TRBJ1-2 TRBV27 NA CASSTTGLYYGYTF TGTGCCAGCAGTACTACGGGACTATACTATGGCTACACCTTC
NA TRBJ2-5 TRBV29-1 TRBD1 CSAKQGAYQETQYF TGCAGCGCCAAACAGGGGGCGTACCAAGAGACCCAGTACTTC
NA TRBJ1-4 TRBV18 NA CASSRGALATNEKLFF TGTGCCAGCTCACGGGGAGCACTTGCAACTAATGAAAAACTGTTTTTT
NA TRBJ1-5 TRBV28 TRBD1 CASSLYQQGNQPQHF TGTGCCAGCAGTTTATATCAACAGGGGAATCAGCCCCAGCATTTT
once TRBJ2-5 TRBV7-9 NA CASSFHPPGQETQYF TGTGCCAGCAGCTTTCACCCCCCAGGGCAAGAGACCCAGTACTTC
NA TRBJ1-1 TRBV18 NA CASSPAGGSTEAFF TGTGCCAGCTCACCGGCGGGGGGGAGCACTGAAGCTTTCTTT
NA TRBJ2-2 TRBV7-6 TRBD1 CASSSARGQGFLHTGELFF TGTGCCAGCAGCTCAGCTAGGGGACAGGGATTTCTGCACACCGGGGAGCTGTTTTTT
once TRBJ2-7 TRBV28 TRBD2 CASSGTSGMIYEQYF TGTGCCAGCAGCGGGACTAGCGGGATGATCTACGAGCAGTACTTC
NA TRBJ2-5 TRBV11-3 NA CASSLDPPGHQETQYF TGTGCCAGCAGCTTAGATCCCCCGGGACATCAAGAGACCCAGTACTTC
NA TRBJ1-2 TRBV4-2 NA CASAPPGGGYTF TGTGCCAGCGCACCACCGGGGGGCGGCTACACCTTC
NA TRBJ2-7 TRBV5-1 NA CASSSGGLIHEQYF TGCGCCAGCAGCTCCGGGGGGCTAATCCACGAGCAGTACTTC
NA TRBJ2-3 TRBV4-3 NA CASSQDLTSQADTQYF TGCGCCAGCAGCCAAGATCTTACTAGCCAGGCAGATACGCAGTATTTT
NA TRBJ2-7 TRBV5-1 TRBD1 CASSQGQVSTYEQYF TGCGCCAGCAGCCAAGGACAGGTCTCTACCTACGAGCAGTACTTC
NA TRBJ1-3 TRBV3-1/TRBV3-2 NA CASSQAFSGNTIYF TGTGCCAGCAGTCAGGCCTTCTCTGGAAACACCATATATTTT
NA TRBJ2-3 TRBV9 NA CASSPTLTVSDTQYF TGTGCCAGCAGTCCTACCCTAACGGTATCAGATACGCAGTATTTT
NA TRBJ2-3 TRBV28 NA CASSFREPYTDTQYF TGTGCCAGCAGTTTTCGGGAGCCGTACACAGATACGCAGTATTTT
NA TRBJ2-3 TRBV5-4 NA CASSPAAYTDTQYF TGTGCCAGCAGCCCAGCGGCCTACACAGATACGCAGTATTTT
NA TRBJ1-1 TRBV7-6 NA CASTPFGTQNTEAFF TGTGCCAGCACCCCCTTCGGGACACAGAACACTGAAGCTTTCTTT
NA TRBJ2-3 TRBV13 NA CASSPRGDTQYF TGTGCCAGCAGCCCGCGCGGGGATACGCAGTATTTT
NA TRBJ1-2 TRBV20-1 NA CSASLDYGYTF TGCAGTGCTAGTCTAGATTATGGCTACACCTTC
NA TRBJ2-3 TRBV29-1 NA CSVVVSVGDTQYF TGCAGCGTTGTAGTCAGCGTCGGCGATACGCAGTATTTT
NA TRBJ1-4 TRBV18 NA CASSPRQIQTTNEKLFF TGTGCCAGCTCACCGAGACAGATTCAAACAACTAATGAAAAACTGTTTTTT
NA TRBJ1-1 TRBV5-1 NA CASSPAGLSTEAFF TGCGCCAGCAGCCCGGCCGGGTTAAGCACTGAAGCTTTCTTT
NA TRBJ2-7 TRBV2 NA CASEGIAAGEQYF TGTGCCAGCGAGGGGATAGCGGCGGGCGAGCAGTACTTC
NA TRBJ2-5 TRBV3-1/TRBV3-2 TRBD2 CASSQDWGRGGTQYF TGTGCCAGCAGCCAAGATTGGGGACGGGGGGGGACCCAGTACTTC